This T cell receptor beta chain is drawn from a study of cytomegalovirus exposure and HLA in healthy donors. V lost 2 bases, J lost 5 bases, and 10 bases lay in between. Looked up from germline, CDR1 is MNHNS and CDR2 is SASEGT. This CDR3 is built from 13 residues. PCR amplification relied on 60 Vbeta primers (plus 13 Jbeta primers). Method: immunoSEQ multiplex PCR; TCRdb's copy keeps in-frame clones and lacks some. The table has around 90,000 clones, 64% seen once. Material for sequencing was PBMCs. The clonotype originates from a human donor in good health. The V call is TRBV6-1, the J call TRBJ2-7; D might be TRBD1 (6 bases). Written as DNA, the CDR3 is TGTGCCAGCAGTGAAATGCCAGGGGACGAGCAGTACTTC. Translation gives CASSEMPGDEQYF.